The 8 T cell receptor beta chains listed next were all sequenced from one sample in a study of blood T cell repertoires in COVID-19. Assay: immunoSEQ multiplex PCR; the TCRdb copy retains only in-frame clones and omits some. The profile shows about 95,000 clones, around nine tenths of them singletons. Sequencing was performed on peripheral blood. All receptors derive from a woman between 65 and 79 years old with acute or convalescent COVID-19.

The genes are TRBV7-9 and TRBJ1-1, with D uncertain. The length of the CDR3 is 11 residues. The germline V gene has CDR1 SEHNR and CDR2 FQNEAQ (reference sequence). Trimming cost V 5 bases and J 1 base, with 2 bases left between them. The CDR3 region has the DNA TGTGCCAGCAGCCGGAACACTGAAGCTTTCTTT. It is translated as CASSRNTEAFF.

This clone was picked up one time. This sequence joins TRBV7-8 and TRBJ2-7; 9 positions match TRBD1. With 3 bases clipped from V and 6 bases from J, the junction kept 3 bases outside the gene matches. The CDR3 contains 13 residues. Germline CDR1 reads SGHVS; CDR2 reads FQNEAQ. The CDR3 sequence is CASSFGQGTEQYV. The CDR3 DNA sequence: TGTGCCAGCAGCTTTGGACAGGGGACCGAGCAGTACGTC.

The chain combines TRBV18 with TRBJ1-2; a possible D gene is TRBD1 (5 bases). There are 14 residues in the CDR3. Germline CDR1 is KGHSH and CDR2 is LQKENI. The V and J ends lost 6 bases and 0 bases respectively, with 11 bases between them. The CDR3 DNA reads TGTGCCAGCTCGCCGCAGGGTTCTAACTATGGCTACACCTTC. Protein: CASSPQGSNYGYTF. Filled out from reference TRBV18 and TRBJ1-2, the complete variable domain reads NAGVMQNPRHLVRRRGQEARLRCSPMKGHSHVYWYRQLPEEGLKFMVYLQKENIIDESGMPKERFSAEFPKEGPSILRIQQVVRGDSAAYFCASSPQGSNYGYTFGSGTRLTVV.

CDR3 DNA sequence: TGTGCCAGCAGCAACGAAGGCGGGACCACAGAGACCCAGTACTTC. It specifies CASSNEGGTTETQYF. The rearrangement joins TRBV6-5 to TRBJ2-5; D is possibly TRBD2 (6 bases). CDR3 size: 15 residues. The germline V gene encodes CDR1 MNHEY and CDR2 SVGAGI. V was pared by 6 bases and J by 4 bases, with 18 bases between.

This rearrangement joins TRBV6-6 to TRBJ2-1; 7 bases agree with TRBD1. CDR1 and CDR2 from the germline V gene are MNHNY and SVGAGI (reference sequence). The CDR3 totals 15 residues. V shed 6 bases, J shed 4 bases, and the junction held 9 bases outside the gene matches. Here the CDR3 reads CASRPDRYGYNEQFF. CDR3 DNA: TGTGCCAGCAGACCGGACAGGTACGGATACAATGAGCAGTTCTTC.

This sequence joins TRBV30 and TRBJ1-1, with unresolved D. Trimming took 4 bases from V and 1 from J, leaving 10 bases between them. This CDR3 comprises 13 residues. Germline V CDR1 and CDR2: GTSNPN, SVGIG (reference sequence). The CDR3 spells CAWTGRENTEAFF. The CDR3 DNA reads as TGTGCCTGGACAGGTCGGGAGAACACTGAAGCTTTCTTT.

The gene calls are TRBV6-5 and TRBJ1-4, with 10 bases lining up with TRBD1. The length of the CDR3 is 15 residues. J was trimmed by 8 bases and V by 7 bases; bases with no gene match: 10. From germline, CDR1 is MNHEY and CDR2 SVGAGI. The CDR3 DNA reads as TGTGCCAGCACCCGATTTGGACAGGGGGAGGAAAAACTGTTTTTT. It yields the protein CASTRFGQGEEKLFF.

The chain couples TRBV6-4 to TRBJ2-1; TRBD2 might be the D (6 bases). CDR1 MRHNA and CDR2 SNTAGT come from the germline V gene. The CDR3 has 15 residues. V was trimmed by 0 bases and J by 9 bases, leaving 15 bases between them. CDR3 nucleotides: TGTGCCAGCAGTGACTCAACAGGCCTGCGGGGTGAGCAGTTCTTC. The encoded protein is CASSDSTGLRGEQFF.